Below are 5 T cell receptor beta chains sequenced from a single sample in a study of long-term antiretroviral therapy in people with HIV. The run of the v3.0 immunoSEQ assay was at survey level. Clones were sequenced by immunoSEQ multiplex PCR, and TCRdb holds only the in-frame ones, with some missing. The sample includes roughly 15,000 clones, roughly nine tenths of them seen just once. Sequencing used unsorted PBMCs, obtained 0.6 years after starting antiretroviral therapy. The receptors here all came from a middle-aged woman with HIV.

This rearrangement joins TRBV19 to TRBJ2-3; D remains ambiguous. Trimming took 4 bases from V and 3 from J, leaving 11 bases between them. The CDR3 totals 14 residues. Germline V gene data show CDR1 as LNHDA and CDR2 as SQIVND (reference sequence). The CDR3 sequence: CASSSGWATDTQYF. The CDR3 DNA reads TGTGCCAGTAGTAGTGGGTGGGCGACAGATACGCAGTATTTT. The variable domain in full, completed from reference TRBV19 and TRBJ2-3, reads DGGITQSPKYLFRKEGQNVTLSCEQNLNHDAMYWYRQDPGQGLRLIYYSQIVNDFQKGDIAEGYSVSREKKESFPLTVTSAQKNPTAFYLCASSSGWATDTQYFGPGTRLTVL.

V gene TRBV15 combines with J gene TRBJ2-7, with unresolved D. Between the trimmed V and J ends, which lost 3 bases and 2 bases, there was a span of 11 bases. The V gene's germline CDR1 is LNHNV and CDR2 YYDKDF (reference sequence). This CDR3 has 14 residues. The CDR3 here is CATSREPLAYEQYF. CDR3 in DNA: TGTGCCACCAGCAGGGAACCATTGGCCTACGAGCAGTACTTC.

The V call is TRBV5-1, the J call TRBJ2-3; 14 nucleotides line up with TRBD2. The CDR3 is 18 amino acids. In germline, CDR1 is SGHRS, CDR2 YFSETQ. V lost 4 bases and J lost 3; bases outside the gene matches: 10. The CDR3 is CASSQFGTSGGGTDTQYF. In nucleotides, the CDR3 is TGCGCCAGCAGCCAATTTGGGACTAGCGGGGGTGGTACAGATACGCAGTATTTT.

The chain uses TRBV14 and TRBJ2-2; D is uncertain. There are 18 residues in the CDR3. Germline-derived CDR1 and CDR2 are SGHDN and FVKESK. V lost 3 bases, J lost 2 bases, and 19 bases lay in between. The CDR3 spells CASSHLLPGFGNTGELFF. CDR3 sequence (DNA): TGTGCCAGCAGCCACTTGTTACCAGGATTCGGTAACACCGGGGAGCTGTTTTTT.

The gene calls are TRBV6-6 and TRBJ2-7, with 8 bases aligning to TRBD1. J lost 0 bases, V lost 6 bases, and 7 bases had no gene match. Germline assignment: CDR1 MNHNY and CDR2 SVGAGI (reference sequence). The CDR3 loop spans 15 amino acids. The CDR3 spells CASSAGTGLSYEQYF. CDR3 sequence (DNA): TGTGCCAGCAGCGCCGGGACAGGCCTCTCCTACGAGCAGTACTTC.